This paragraph covers one TCR beta chain sequence. As yet, its antigen is unknown. The PCR contained 60 Vbeta and 13 Jbeta primers. The data were produced by immunoSEQ multiplex PCR, yet TCRdb's version contains in-frame clones alone and is incomplete. The data hold about 140,000 clones, with 65% to 80% observed a single time. Healthy bone marrow donors made up the donor group. There are 15 residues in the CDR3. CDR1 is MDHEN, CDR2 SYDVKM, per germline. V was clipped by 7 bases and J by 1 base, with 11 bases between them. These data are taken from a study of cytomegalovirus exposure and HLA in healthy donors. As for the study in general: Around 80 million unique TCR sequences came from HLA-typed donors in an early release. Notes on the study in general: Later analysis revealed greater clonal expansion in HLA-associated TCR beta chains than in equally common others. Only CMV serostatus was available as immune exposure information.

This clonotype was sampled from a woman aged 45 to 65 in good health and CMV-seropositive. The chain recombines TRBV28 with TRBJ2-6; D is unclear. Sequenced material: PBMCs. CDR3 region: CASTNPLSGANVLTF. The CDR3, as DNA: TGTGCCAGCACTAATCCCCTTTCTGGGGCCAACGTCCTGACTTTC.